This is a list of T cell receptor beta chains from one sample in a study of blood T cell repertoires in COVID-19. Sequencing was performed with immunoSEQ multiplex PCR; in TCRdb, only in-frame clones are kept and a portion is missing. Of about 74,000 clones listed, roughly 90% were seen once; the top ten hold around 2.5%. The source material was peripheral blood. The source of these receptors is an older man with active or convalescent COVID-19. Both conserved end residues are part of each CDR3. Each record gives: J gene, V gene, clone size, CDR3 protein. Size values are once, few and many counts, or a class for expanded clones, and some rows have none.

J gene: TRBJ2-2
V gene: TRBV6-5
clone size: -
CDR3 protein: CASSYDTANTGELFF

J gene: TRBJ1-2
V gene: TRBV6-5
clone size: -
CDR3 protein: CASSNNRDGYTF

J gene: TRBJ2-1
V gene: TRBV9
clone size: once
CDR3 protein: CASSGTSGSFVEQFF

J gene: TRBJ2-5
V gene: TRBV5-5
clone size: -
CDR3 protein: CASSFGAGVGETQYF

J gene: TRBJ2-7
V gene: TRBV29-1
clone size: -
CDR3 protein: CSAKGQGMGNEQYF

J gene: TRBJ1-3
V gene: TRBV5-6
clone size: -
CDR3 protein: CASSLESYSGNTIYF

J gene: TRBJ2-3
V gene: TRBV29-1
clone size: few
CDR3 protein: CSGWTSTDTQYF

J gene: TRBJ1-5
V gene: TRBV18
clone size: -
CDR3 protein: CASSPPPGVNQPQHF

J gene: TRBJ1-6
V gene: TRBV7-2
clone size: -
CDR3 protein: CASSLIRQGSWASPLHF

J gene: TRBJ1-6
V gene: TRBV5-6
clone size: -
CDR3 protein: CASRFGTGVNNSPLHF

J gene: TRBJ2-7
V gene: TRBV2
clone size: -
CDR3 protein: CASSEERRYEQYF

J gene: TRBJ2-5
V gene: TRBV5-1
clone size: -
CDR3 protein: CASSFGGALRETQYF

J gene: TRBJ2-2
V gene: TRBV27
clone size: -
CDR3 protein: CASSLSQGRELFF

J gene: TRBJ1-6
V gene: TRBV6-1
clone size: -
CDR3 protein: CASSEVRGAGSPLHF

J gene: TRBJ2-1
V gene: TRBV5-8
clone size: -
CDR3 protein: CASSYGLDDEQFF

J gene: TRBJ2-5
V gene: TRBV3-1/TRBV3-2
clone size: -
CDR3 protein: CASSQWGGETQYF

J gene: TRBJ1-1
V gene: TRBV2
clone size: -
CDR3 protein: CASRGGAENTEAFF

J gene: TRBJ2-7
V gene: TRBV30
clone size: -
CDR3 protein: CAWSRTITSEQYF

J gene: TRBJ1-3
V gene: TRBV6-5
clone size: -
CDR3 protein: CASRRDSGNTIYF

J gene: TRBJ2-1
V gene: TRBV27
clone size: -
CDR3 protein: CASSRWAGDYNEQFF

J gene: TRBJ2-2
V gene: TRBV28
clone size: -
CDR3 protein: CASSLGGTGELFF

J gene: TRBJ2-4
V gene: TRBV29-1
clone size: once
CDR3 protein: CSVGLANIQYF

J gene: TRBJ2-2
V gene: TRBV2
clone size: few
CDR3 protein: CASSPDRVGGELFF

J gene: TRBJ2-5
V gene: TRBV18
clone size: -
CDR3 protein: CASSREETQYF

J gene: TRBJ1-5
V gene: TRBV30
clone size: -
CDR3 protein: CAWSVQGDQPQHF

J gene: TRBJ1-2
V gene: TRBV10-3
clone size: once
CDR3 protein: CAISESIWGNYGYTF

J gene: TRBJ1-5
V gene: TRBV2
clone size: -
CDR3 protein: CASSDLGAINQPQHF

J gene: TRBJ2-1
V gene: TRBV30
clone size: -
CDR3 protein: CAWRPGNYNEQFF

J gene: TRBJ2-1
V gene: TRBV19
clone size: -
CDR3 protein: CASSIRSAERGAHGNEQFF

J gene: TRBJ2-3
V gene: TRBV4-2
clone size: -
CDR3 protein: CASSQVSQSGTDTQYF

J gene: TRBJ2-5
V gene: TRBV28
clone size: -
CDR3 protein: CASTPSQETQYF

J gene: TRBJ1-2
V gene: TRBV6-5
clone size: -
CDR3 protein: CASRATGQGGYTF

J gene: TRBJ1-1
V gene: TRBV5-4
clone size: -
CDR3 protein: CASSLGVTADTEAFF

J gene: TRBJ2-7
V gene: TRBV7-6
clone size: once
CDR3 protein: CATSRGAGTNEQYF

J gene: TRBJ1-5
V gene: TRBV5-8
clone size: -
CDR3 protein: CASSYGTSGTANQPQHF

J gene: TRBJ1-2
V gene: TRBV11-2
clone size: many
CDR3 protein: CASSFPGGYGYTF

J gene: TRBJ2-2
V gene: TRBV10-1
clone size: -
CDR3 protein: CASSTDTGELFF

J gene: TRBJ1-1
V gene: TRBV27
clone size: few
CDR3 protein: CASSFGTANTEAFF

J gene: TRBJ2-3
V gene: TRBV7-9
clone size: -
CDR3 protein: CASSTWTYSITDTQYF

J gene: TRBJ1-5
V gene: TRBV19
clone size: once
CDR3 protein: CASSGTGRQPQHF

J gene: TRBJ2-7
V gene: TRBV10-3
clone size: -
CDR3 protein: CAISPSGRDEQYF

J gene: TRBJ2-6
V gene: TRBV4-2
clone size: -
CDR3 protein: CASSQGGRQGFSGANVLTF

J gene: TRBJ1-4
V gene: TRBV30
clone size: -
CDR3 protein: CAWTYGTTNEKLFF

J gene: TRBJ2-7
V gene: TRBV5-6
clone size: -
CDR3 protein: CASSSAGVEQYF

J gene: TRBJ2-1
V gene: TRBV11-3
clone size: -
CDR3 protein: CASSSLAGVPNEQFF

J gene: TRBJ2-3
V gene: TRBV6-1
clone size: once
CDR3 protein: CASSESVRGLGGVGRARTDTQYF

J gene: TRBJ1-6
V gene: TRBV14
clone size: -
CDR3 protein: CASSQTDSGNSPLHF

J gene: TRBJ1-3
V gene: TRBV10-2
clone size: -
CDR3 protein: CASSERGQGASGNTIYF

J gene: TRBJ2-1
V gene: TRBV7-3
clone size: few
CDR3 protein: CASSPTANSGQFF

J gene: TRBJ2-3
V gene: TRBV10-3
clone size: -
CDR3 protein: CAIRDSGGDTQYF

J gene: TRBJ1-5
V gene: TRBV27
clone size: -
CDR3 protein: CATRSQGNQPQHF

J gene: TRBJ2-5
V gene: TRBV2
clone size: -
CDR3 protein: CASSEQSSGRPRVTQYF

J gene: TRBJ2-3
V gene: TRBV13
clone size: -
CDR3 protein: CASSSTSGGRTDTQYF

J gene: TRBJ1-3
V gene: TRBV6-6
clone size: once
CDR3 protein: CASRAGGLSGNTIYF

J gene: TRBJ1-2
V gene: TRBV19
clone size: -
CDR3 protein: CASRPGVLSVAYGYTF

J gene: TRBJ2-5
V gene: TRBV9
clone size: -
CDR3 protein: CASSVALAVETQYF